A selection of T cell receptor beta chains follows, all from one sample in a study of blood T cell repertoires in COVID-19. Clones were sequenced by immunoSEQ multiplex PCR, and TCRdb holds only the in-frame ones, with some missing. Of about 180,000 clones listed, approximately 92% are singletons. Sequencing was done on a sample of PBMCs or T cells enriched from blood (not recorded which). The receptors here all came from a woman aged 40 to 49 with acute COVID-19. Both conserved end residues are part of each CDR3. D genes are given only for firm matches. The listing skips clone size in some rows; elsewhere it reads once, few, many or a size class.

13,NA,TRBJ1-1,NA,TRBV5-4,TGTGCCAGCAGCTTGGATAGCGGGTTTGAAGCTTTCTTT,CASSLDSGFEAFF
12,NA,TRBJ2-7,NA,TRBV2,TGTGCCAGCAGCAAGGGGGGGGCCTGGCAGTACTTC,CASSKGGAWQYF
15,TRBD1,TRBJ2-7,NA,TRBV5-1,TGCGCCAGCAGCTTAACCGGGACAGGGGGCTACGAGCAGTACTTC,CASSLTGTGGYEQYF
13,NA,TRBJ1-6,NA,TRBV19,TGTGCCAGTAGTTTAAACAGGAATTCACCCCTCCACTTT,CASSLNRNSPLHF
17,NA,TRBJ1-5,NA,TRBV4-1,TGCGCCAGCAGCCAACGACTCGATCTACCCACCCATCAGCCCCAGCATTTT,CASSQRLDLPTHQPQHF
13,NA,TRBJ1-4,NA,TRBV7-9,TGTGCCAGCAGCTTAGGAAGGACTGGGGTTCTGTTTTTT,CASSLGRTGVLFF
15,TRBD1,TRBJ1-1,NA,TRBV9,TGTGCCAGCAGCGGTGGCCCAGGGGGATCGACTGAAGCTTTCTTT,CASSGGPGGSTEAFF
19,TRBD2,TRBJ2-3,NA,TRBV19,TGTGCCAGTAGGCCTCCGGGACTAGCGGGGACCCGGGTCACAGATACGCAGTATTTT,CASRPPGLAGTRVTDTQYF
16,TRBD1,TRBJ1-2,NA,TRBV11-2,TGTGCCAGCAGCGGAAAGGGACAGGTTGACGGCTATGGCTACACCTTC,CASSGKGQVDGYGYTF
13,NA,TRBJ1-2,NA,TRBV27,TGTGCCAGTAAGAAGACTGCCAACTATGGCTACACCTTC,CASKKTANYGYTF
14,NA,TRBJ1-1,NA,TRBV19,TGTGCCAGTAGTATAGTACAGTGGAACACTGAAGCTTTCTTT,CASSIVQWNTEAFF
14,NA,TRBJ1-6,few,TRBV5-4,TGTGCCAGCAGCTTCGGGGGGGTCCGTTCACCCCTCCACTTT,CASSFGGVRSPLHF
15,TRBD1,TRBJ2-1,NA,TRBV5-4,TGTGCCAGCAGCACCCACAGGGGACAAAACAATGAGCAGTTCTTC,CASSTHRGQNNEQFF
12,TRBD1,TRBJ1-1,NA,TRBV5-1,TGCGCCAGCAGCCCAGGACAGGGTGACGCTTTCTTT,CASSPGQGDAFF
15,NA,TRBJ1-1,NA,TRBV9,TGTGCCAGCAGCGTAGGTGGGACACAGAACACTGAAGCTTTCTTT,CASSVGGTQNTEAFF
15,NA,TRBJ2-7,few,TRBV5-1,TGCGCCAGCAGCTTGGTGGCCCCCGCGAGGGACGAGCAGTACTTC,CASSLVAPARDEQYF
15,TRBD2,TRBJ2-1,NA,TRBV11-3,TGTGCCAGCAGCCTCCGACTAGCGGGGAACAATGAGCAGTTCTTC,CASSLRLAGNNEQFF
17,NA,TRBJ2-1,NA,TRBV19,TGTGCCAGTAGTACCCAGGGGACGCCGAGCTCCTACAATGAGCAGTTCTTC,CASSTQGTPSSYNEQFF
18,NA,TRBJ2-1,NA,TRBV12-2,TGTGCAAGTCGCTTAGGGGGTCCCCCGGGACAGCCTTACAATGAGCAGTTCTTC,CASRLGGPPGQPYNEQFF
14,TRBD2,TRBJ2-2,NA,TRBV28,TGTGCCAGCAGTTTGTCGGGGGGGGCCGGGGAGCTGTTTTTT,CASSLSGGAGELFF
14,NA,TRBJ1-2,NA,TRBV9,TGTGCCAGCAGCGCCTCGGGACATAGCTATGGCTACACCTTC,CASSASGHSYGYTF
18,NA,TRBJ1-6,NA,TRBV30,TGTGCCTGGAGTGTACCGGCTCAGGGGATCTCCTATAATTCACCCCTCCACTTT,CAWSVPAQGISYNSPLHF
15,NA,TRBJ2-3,NA,TRBV6-2/TRBV6-3,TGTGCCAGCAGTTACGTCGACTACTACACAGATACGCAGTATTTT,CASSYVDYYTDTQYF